This T cell receptor beta chain came from a study of tissue T cells after allogeneic stem cell transplantation. Findings and caveats of the study: Some tissue clones might be persisting host cells; their alloreactivity or antigen specificity was not determined. Few T cell clones were shared across patients, but motif clusters showed tissue-specific shared signatures.

The table came from immunoSEQ multiplex PCR; TCRdb's copy has only in-frame clones and leaves some out. The sample includes some 25,000 clones, around four fifths of them seen just once. As concerns this clone: Its target is not known.

Sequences were derived from tissue from the ileum, sampled at autopsy. The sequence was collected from a female donor over 55 with lung cancer.

DNA for the CDR3: TGTGCCAGCAGTTATCTGGGGCGCTCTGGGGCCAACGTCCTGACTTTC. This gives the protein CASSYLGRSGANVLTF. The V and J genes are TRBV6-6 and TRBJ2-6, with a weak D call TRBD1 (5 bases). Germline V gene sequence: CDR1 MNHNY, CDR2 SVGAGI (reference sequence). The CDR3 has 16 amino acids. Trimming took off 3 bases at V and 0 bases at J, with 9 bases between the two ends.